This entry lists 14 T cell receptor beta chains sequenced from one sample in a study of T cells in Graves' hyperthyroidism and ophthalmopathy. Regions amplified from RNA transcripts were the TCR beta CDR3 regions. HTBI primers were employed in a first-round RT-PCR of the TCR CDR3. One entry per CDR3 protein results from TCRdb running MiXCR on the multiplex PCR reads. The sample holds 550,000 to 800,000 distinct CDR3 sequences; over 15% are singletons and the top ten take 8.4%. Sequences were obtained from blood. These receptors all come from a man aged 18 to 30 with Graves' hyperthyroidism.

In its sample, this clonotype was seen a few times. The chain couples TRBV6-2 or TRBV6-3 to TRBJ1-2, with D possibly matching TRBD1 (5 bases). CDR3 size: 14 residues. Trimming shortened V by 4 bases and J by 4 bases, and 13 bases separated the two germline ends. CDR1 and CDR2 from the germline V gene are MNHEY and SVGEGT. The chain's CDR3 is CASSSRDVTYGYTF. CDR3 nucleotide sequence: TGTGCCAGCAGTTCCAGGGACGTAACCTATGGCTACACCTTC.

This clonotype was found many times. The rearrangement joins TRBV30 to TRBJ2-1, with TRBD2 matching 10 bases. Germline V CDR1 and CDR2: GTSNPN, SVGIG (reference sequence). V trimming: 3 bases; J trimming: 6 bases; junction bases outside the gene matches: 8. This CDR3 comprises 15 residues. CDR3 sequence (DNA): TGTGCCTGGAGACGAGGACTAGCGGACATCAATGAGCAGTTCTTC. Encoded protein: CAWRRGLADINEQFF.

This clonotype was seen repeatedly, ten times or more. The chain combines TRBV11-2 with TRBJ2-7; the D is unclear. The CDR3 is 15 residues long. Germline V gene data show CDR1 as SGHAT and CDR2 as FQNNGV. V shed 5 bases and J shed 1 base, with 15 bases lying between them. In DNA, the CDR3 is TGTGCCAGCAGCCCCGGACGGCAGCCTTCCTACGAGCAGTACTTC. This translates into CASSPGRQPSYEQYF.

This clonotype was observed many times. The J gene is TRBJ2-5, the V gene TRBV20-1, with D possibly TRBD1 on 6 matching bases. From germline, CDR1 is DFQATT and CDR2 SNEGSKA (reference sequence). Trimming pared 1 base from V and 7 bases from J, leaving 13 bases between. This CDR3 is 13 amino acids long. CDR3 DNA sequence: TGCAGTGCTAGAGTACAGGGCCAGGGGACCCAGTACTTC. Translating gives CSARVQGQGTQYF.

The chain recombines TRBV6-1 with TRBJ2-1, with 11 bases fitting TRBD2. Germline loops: CDR1 MNHNS, CDR2 SASEGT. The CDR3 contains 15 residues. With 5 bases clipped from V and 5 bases from J, the junction kept 5 bases outside the gene matches. CDR3: CASSRLAGFNNEQFF. The DNA for the CDR3 is TGTGCCAGCAGTCGACTAGCGGGATTCAACAATGAGCAGTTCTTC.

This clonotype has a handful of counts. The chain employs TRBV5-6 and TRBJ2-7; D may correspond to TRBD1 or TRBD2 (5 bases each). Trimming cost V 3 bases and J 2 bases, with 15 bases left between them. Germline-derived CDR1 and CDR2 are SGHDT and YYEEEE. CDR3 length equals 15 residues. The CDR3 bases are TGTGCCAGCAGCTGGGGGTCGGGTCCCACCTACGAGCAGTACTTC. Its translation is CASSWGSGPTYEQYF.

The chain carries TRBV5-4 and TRBJ2-7, with a possible D match to TRBD2 (6 bases). Germline V gene lookup returns CDR1 SGHNT and CDR2 YYREEE (reference sequence). Trimming took off 4 bases at V and 6 bases at J, with 20 bases between the two ends. The CDR3 has 15 residues. This CDR3 reads CASSVAGGRRGEQYF. CDR3 coding DNA: TGTGCCAGCAGCGTTGCAGGTGGGAGGCGTGGCGAGCAGTACTTC.

There are many counts of this clonotype. V and J are TRBV7-8 and TRBJ2-1; 8 nucleotides align to TRBD2. V gave up 1 base and J gave up 5 bases; unmatched junction bases: 4. This CDR3 region has 15 residues. Germline V gives CDR1 SGHVS, CDR2 FQNEAQ. The DNA for the CDR3 is TGTGCCAGCAGCTTAGAAGGGACTAGTGACAATGAGCAGTTCTTC. This codes for CASSLEGTSDNEQFF.

The table lists this clonotype with a few counts. V usage is TRBV6-6 and J usage is TRBJ2-2, with 9 nucleotides matching TRBD1. CDR3 length: 16 amino acids. The germline V gene has CDR1 MNHNY and CDR2 SVGAGI (reference sequence). Losses at the gene ends were 0 bases for V and 4 bases for J; bases not matched to a gene: 3. CDR3 residues: CASSYSGTGTTGELFF. The DNA of the CDR3 is TGTGCCAGCAGTTACTCCGGGACAGGGACCACCGGGGAGCTGTTTTTT.

The table lists this clonotype with many counts. V gene TRBV3-1 combines with J gene TRBJ2-1, with 8 positions matching TRBD2. V shed 2 bases and J 2 bases; nucleotides not matched to a gene: 2. CDR1 LGHDT and CDR2 YNNKEL come from the germline V gene (reference sequence). This CDR3 spans 15 amino acids. CDR3 region: CASSQRLATYNEQFF. The CDR3 DNA is TGTGCCAGCAGCCAAAGACTAGCGACCTACAATGAGCAGTTCTTC.

The sample holds a few counts of this clonotype. The V and J genes are TRBV30 and TRBJ1-3; D remains ambiguous. The CDR3 is made up of 13 amino acids. The ends were cut back, 0 bases at V and 4 bases at J, with 7 bases in the middle. CDR1 and CDR2 (germline): GTSNPN, SVGIG (reference sequence). The DNA for the CDR3 is TGTGCCTGGAGTGTACTGGAGGGAAACACCATATATTTT. Translation: CAWSVLEGNTIYF.

This clonotype has only one observation. The chain links TRBV10-3 to TRBJ1-1, with unresolved D. Trimming cost V 4 bases and J 1 base, with 4 bases left between them. The CDR3 contains 12 residues. Germline-derived CDR1 and CDR2 are ENHRY and SYGVKD. CDR3 bases: TGTGCCATCAGTGTGGGGAACACTGAAGCTTTCTTT. Protein: CAISVGNTEAFF.

This clonotype appeared a few times. The chain joins TRBV20-1 to TRBJ2-3; D uncertain. The germline V gene has CDR1 DFQATT and CDR2 SNEGSKA (reference sequence). The CDR3 consists of 11 residues. V was shortened by 3 bases and J by 5 bases, with 6 bases between the two germline ends. CDR3 bases: TGCAGTGCTAGTTCAGGAGATACGCAGTATTTT. This gives the protein CSASSGDTQYF.

At least ten counts were recorded for this clonotype. The V and J genes are TRBV10-3 and TRBJ2-7; D might be TRBD2 (6 bases). Deletions cut 3 bases from V and 2 bases from J, with 11 bases between. CDR1 ENHRY and CDR2 SYGVKD come from the germline V gene. The CDR3 is 14 residues long. The CDR3 sequence is CAISDGGNTYEQYF. CDR3 sequence (DNA): TGTGCCATCAGTGATGGAGGGAATACCTACGAGCAGTACTTC.